The 18 T cell receptor beta chains below come from one sample, sequenced in a study of CXCR3-negative and CXCR3-positive naive CD8 T cells. Preparation of TRB cDNA libraries relied on 5' RACE carrying UMI labels. TCRdb reprocessed the 5' RACE reads, with one entry per CDR3 protein and no DNA. This sample contains roughly 120,000 distinct CDR3 sequences. Their antigens are not known. Findings and caveats of the study: TRB CDR3s were more hydrophobic in CXCR3-positive than in CXCR3-negative naive cells.

The source material was naive CXCR3+ CD8+ T cells from blood. Described subset: CD45RO-CCR7+CD27+CD95- naive CD8+ T cells expressing CXCR3 (TNR3+). The receptors here all came from a human donor in good health. Some clones in this sample may be carry-over from other donors' samples.

V gene TRBV4-2 combines with J gene TRBJ2-1; absent DNA, TCRdb's TRBD1 call cannot be checked. The germline gives CDR1 LGHNA, CDR2 YNFKEQ. The CDR3 has 15 residues. This CDR3 is CASRYRQGANNEQFF.

This chain connects TRBV7-9 to TRBJ1-4; the D gene TCRdb calls, TRBD1, cannot be checked with no DNA. CDR1 is SEHNR, CDR2 FQNEAQ, per germline (reference sequence). This CDR3 spans 14 amino acids. This chain's CDR3 is CASSLGGEGEKLFF. The full variable domain, rest sourced from reference TRBV7-9 and TRBJ1-4, is DTGVSQNPRHKITKRGQNVTFRCDPISEHNRLYWYRQTLGQGPEFLTYFQNEAQLEKSRLLSDRFSAERPKGSFSTLEIQRTEQGDSAMYLCASSLGGEGEKLFFGSGTQLSVL.

The rearrangement links TRBV29-1 to TRBJ2-3. Per germline, CDR1 SQVTM and CDR2 ANQGSEA. This CDR3 contains 16 residues. CDR3 protein: CSVEELAVQPTDTQYF.

This sequence joins TRBV7-9 and TRBJ2-1; the TCRdb call, TRBD1, lacks DNA for checking. The CDR3 extends over 14 amino acids. Looked up from germline, CDR1 is SEHNR and CDR2 is FQNEAQ (reference sequence). The chain's CDR3 is CASTGVAVGNEQFF.

The chain is built from TRBV25-1 and TRBJ2-7; checking the TCRdb D call of TRBD1 is not possible without DNA. This CDR3 has 16 residues. Germline assignment: CDR1 MGHDK and CDR2 SYGVNS. The CDR3 reads CASSPIRDGSSYEQYF.

The chain links TRBV28 to TRBJ2-1; lacking DNA, the TRBD2 call made by TCRdb goes unchecked. This CDR3 contains 15 residues. CDR1 and CDR2 from the germline V gene are MDHEN and SYDVKM. This CDR3 reads CASSSLLALYNEQFF.

The V gene is TRBV7-2, the J gene TRBJ1-4. This CDR3 has 15 residues. Germline V gives CDR1 SGHTA, CDR2 FQGNSA. The CDR3 region is CASSLDGSLNEKLFF.

V usage is TRBV5-1 and J usage is TRBJ1-2; the TCRdb call, TRBD1, lacks DNA for checking. Germline lookup yields CDR1 SGHRS and CDR2 YFSETQ. The CDR3 covers 17 residues. The CDR3 loop reads CASSLDPGQGANYGYTF.

The chain uses TRBV7-6 and TRBJ2-3; the TCRdb call, TRBD1, lacks DNA for checking. CDR1 SGHVS and CDR2 FNYEAQ come from the germline V gene. This CDR3 has 15 residues. The CDR3 protein is CASSFSGGAGDTQYF.

V is TRBV7-9 and J is TRBJ2-2. The CDR3 is 15 amino acids. Germline loops: CDR1 SEHNR, CDR2 FQNEAQ (reference sequence). The CDR3 loop is CASSLEPEHTGELFF.

The J gene is TRBJ2-1, the V gene TRBV10-3; lacking DNA, the TRBD2 call made by TCRdb goes unchecked. Germline CDR1 reads ENHRY; CDR2 reads SYGVKD. CDR3 length: 13 amino acids. CDR3 sequence: CAIGREWANEQFF.

The genes are TRBV28 and TRBJ1-4; TCRdb's D call of TRBD1 is untestable without DNA. The germline CDR1 and CDR2 sequences are MDHEN and SYDVKM. This CDR3 has 16 residues. The CDR3 spells CASSTHIRGRREKLFF.

The chain carries TRBV2 and TRBJ1-5. The germline gives CDR1 SNHLY, CDR2 FYNNEI. The length of the CDR3 is 14 residues. The CDR3 spells CASSEGVSNQPQHF.

The CDR3 region is CASSVHRAGANVLTF. The genes are TRBV9 and TRBJ2-6; TCRdb lists TRBD1, though no DNA is available to test this call. In germline, CDR1 is SGDLS, CDR2 YYNGEE. This CDR3 region has 15 residues.

The chain uses TRBV28 and TRBJ2-6; TCRdb selects TRBD2, and the lack of DNA leaves this call unchecked. CDR1 is MDHEN and CDR2 is SYDVKM in the germline V gene. CDR3 size: 17 residues. CDR3 in amino acids: CASSPMTGGSGANVLTF.

The chain uses TRBV20-1 and TRBJ2-3; TCRdb's D call of TRBD2 is untestable without DNA. Germline CDR1 and CDR2: DFQATT and SNEGSKA (reference sequence). This CDR3 region has 15 residues. The CDR3 reads CSAIPTTVSTDTQYF.

This chain joins TRBV5-1 and TRBJ2-7; the TCRdb D gene call, TRBD1, has no DNA to confirm it. In germline, CDR1 is SGHRS, CDR2 YFSETQ. CDR3 length: 15 residues. The CDR3 sequence is CASSLGGGGAYEQYF.

The chain carries TRBV12-3 or TRBV12-4 and TRBJ1-1; TCRdb calls TRBD1, which cannot be checked without DNA. The length of the CDR3 is 13 residues. The CDR3 loop reads CASTLHRDVEAFF.